The 8 T cell receptor beta chains below come from one sample, sequenced in a study of Graves' ophthalmopathy and Graves' hyperthyroidism. Amplification of the TCR beta CDR3 regions used RNA transcripts (as template). In the first round, RT-PCR was carried out with HTBI primers, and a multiplex PCR formed the second round. Each CDR3 protein gets one entry after TCRdb re-called the multiplex PCR reads with MiXCR. The sample holds about 600,000 distinct CDR3 sequences, roughly 40% seen once. The sequenced sample consisted of peripheral blood or thyroid tissue (not recorded which). These TCRs come from an adult man with Graves' hyperthyroidism.

This clonotype has a count of ten or more. The chain's CDR3 is CASSPEMGEKLFF. Written as DNA, the CDR3 is TGTGCCAGCAGCCCAGAAATGGGTGAAAAACTGTTTTTT. The chain couples TRBV7-2 to TRBJ1-4, with unresolved D. Trimming took 5 bases from V and 7 from J, leaving 11 bases between them. Germline CDR1 SGHTA, CDR2 FQGNSA. This CDR3 region has 13 residues.

This chain joins TRBV29-1 and TRBJ2-6, with D possibly TRBD1 on 5 matching bases. Germline assignment: CDR1 SQVTM and CDR2 ANQGSEA. Trimming took off 4 bases at V and 1 base at J, with 14 bases between the two ends. The CDR3 spans 16 residues. The CDR3 sequence: CSVVSTPGSGANVLTF. CDR3 coding DNA: TGCAGCGTTGTTTCGACTCCAGGGTCTGGGGCCAACGTCCTGACTTTC.

This rearrangement joins TRBV7-9 to TRBJ1-2; tentative D call: TRBD1 (6 bases). Germline V gives CDR1 SEHNR, CDR2 FQNEAQ (reference sequence). The V and J ends lost 1 base and 6 bases respectively, with 18 bases between them. The CDR3 consists of 16 residues. In DNA form, the CDR3 reads TGTGCCAGCAGCTTAGGGGAACAGGGTGTATGGGATGGCTACACCTTC. Translation gives CASSLGEQGVWDGYTF.

Worth noting for this clonotype: The CDR3 does not close with the conserved phenylalanine or tryptophan, likely indicating a read error. This chain links TRBV29-1 with TRBJ2-7; TRBD1 agrees at 8 bases. Trimming cost V 7 bases and J 5 bases; bases outside gene matches: 16. The CDR3 spans 15 residues. Germline V gene lookup returns CDR1 SQVTM and CDR2 ANQGSEA. The CDR3 DNA is TGCAGCGCCAACTTCCTCGACAGGGGAGGCCACGAGCAGTACCTC. This gives the protein CSANFLDRGGHEQYL.

This chain joins TRBV12-3 or TRBV12-4 and TRBJ1-4, with D possibly being TRBD1 (6 bases). Trimming cost V 3 bases and J 5 bases, with 16 bases left between them. The CDR3 sequence is 16 residues long. CDR3 in DNA: TGTGCCAGCAGTTTTGGAGGGGGGTACGGGAATGAAAAACTGTTTTTT. Protein product: CASSFGGGYGNEKLFF.

This clonotype was seen at least ten times. The CDR3 region has the DNA TGTGCCAGTAGAGGCGGGAGGGACCCCTACGAGCAGTACTTC. The encoded protein is CASRGGRDPYEQYF. V and J are TRBV19 and TRBJ2-7, with 9 bases fitting TRBD2. V was pared by 6 bases and J by 2 bases, with 5 bases of the junction left unmatched. The germline V gene has CDR1 LNHDA and CDR2 SQIVND (reference sequence). The CDR3 totals 14 residues.

In its sample, this clonotype was seen many times. The chain is built from TRBV7-8 and TRBJ2-5; D is unclear. This CDR3 has 12 residues. The germline V gene encodes CDR1 SGHVS and CDR2 FQNEAQ. V was trimmed by 5 bases and J by 5 bases, leaving 9 bases between them. CDR3 residues: CASSRLGETQYF. The CDR3 DNA follows: TGTGCCAGCAGCCGACTGGGGGAGACCCAGTACTTC.

The chain uses TRBV7-9 and TRBJ2-7; 7 bases map to TRBD2. V gave up 11 bases and J gave up 2 bases; unmatched junction bases: 12. The germline V gene encodes CDR1 SEHNR and CDR2 FQNEAQ (reference sequence). The CDR3 has 14 amino acids. The CDR3, as DNA: TGTGCCTGGAGTGCGGGAGCCGGGGCCTACGAGCAGTACTTC. Amino acids: CAWSAGAGAYEQYF.